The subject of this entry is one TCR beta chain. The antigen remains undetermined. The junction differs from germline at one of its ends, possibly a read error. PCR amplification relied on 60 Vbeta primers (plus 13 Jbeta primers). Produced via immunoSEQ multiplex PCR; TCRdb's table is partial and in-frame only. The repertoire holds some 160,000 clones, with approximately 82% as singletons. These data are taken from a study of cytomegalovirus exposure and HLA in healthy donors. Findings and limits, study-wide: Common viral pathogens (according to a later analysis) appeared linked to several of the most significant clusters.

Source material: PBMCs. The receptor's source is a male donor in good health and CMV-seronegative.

Here the CDR3 reads CASSAGQPPSIF. In DNA form, the CDR3 reads TGTGCCAGCAGCGCCGGACAGCCGCCTTCAATATTC. The rearrangement uses TRBV11-2 and TRBJ2-7; weak D call: TRBD1 (6 bases). CDR1 and CDR2 (germline): SGHAT, FQNNGV. The CDR3 length is 12 residues.